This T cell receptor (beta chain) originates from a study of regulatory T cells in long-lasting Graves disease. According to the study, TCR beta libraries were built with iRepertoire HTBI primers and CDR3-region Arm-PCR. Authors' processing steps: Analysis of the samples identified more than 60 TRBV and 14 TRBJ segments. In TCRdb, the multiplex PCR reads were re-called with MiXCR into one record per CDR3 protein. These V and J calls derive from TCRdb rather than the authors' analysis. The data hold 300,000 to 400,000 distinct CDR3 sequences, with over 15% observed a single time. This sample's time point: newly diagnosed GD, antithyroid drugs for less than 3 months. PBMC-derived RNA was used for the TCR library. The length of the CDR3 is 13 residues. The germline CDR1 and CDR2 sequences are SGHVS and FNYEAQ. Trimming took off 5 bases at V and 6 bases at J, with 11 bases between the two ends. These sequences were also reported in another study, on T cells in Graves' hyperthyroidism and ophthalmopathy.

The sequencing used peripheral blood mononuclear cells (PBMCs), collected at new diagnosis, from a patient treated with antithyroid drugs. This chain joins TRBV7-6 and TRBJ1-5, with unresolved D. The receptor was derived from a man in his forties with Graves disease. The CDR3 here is CASSPTHSQPQHF. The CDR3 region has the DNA TGTGCCAGCAGCCCCACCCACTCTCAGCCCCAGCATTTT.